This T cell receptor (beta chain) originates from a study of beta chain features in type 1 diabetes. Study-wide findings and caveats: Relative to healthy donors, patients appeared to have naive, central memory and Treg TCRB repertoires that were more similar. Type 1 diabetes patients showed a moderate but significant shortening of TCRB CDR3s in all four CD4+ subsets.

Each population that was sorted was more than 95% pure. CDR3 length: 13 residues. Germline loops: CDR1 SGHAT, CDR2 FQNNGV. Losses at the gene ends were 5 bases for V and 10 bases for J; bases not matched to a gene: 8. The entirety of the isolated RNA underwent reverse transcription, so expressed TCRB transcripts were sequenced. Here immunoSEQ multiplex PCR was the method, and the copy in TCRdb shows in-frame clones only, minus some. The sample has about 150,000 clones; over 9% are singletons. On this clone: Its matching antigen is unknown.

The rearrangement uses TRBV11-2 and TRBJ1-3; 7 positions match TRBD1. This clonotype originated in a man aged 30 to 45 with type 1 diabetes. Specimen: central memory CD4+ T cells from blood. Here the CDR3 DNA reads TGTGCCAGCAGCCCGTCGGACAGGCGAACCATATATTTT. Translating gives CASSPSDRRTIYF.